Listed below are T cell receptor beta chains from one sample, sequenced in a study of shared clonotypes between healthy human individuals. The assay was immunoSEQ multiplex PCR, and TCRdb's table has in-frame clones only and misses some. The table shows roughly 2.2 million clones, with 80% to 95% occurring only once. The sample taken for sequencing was naive CD4+ T cells from PBMCs. Receptors were obtained from a man younger than 35 in good health. Some clones in this sample may be carry-over from other donors' samples. The CDR3 runs from the conserved cysteine through the conserved F or W. Fields, in order: J gene, D gene, clone size, V gene, CDR3 DNA, CDR3 protein. A D gene is named only where the DNA matches it firmly. Not every row has a clone size; where given, it reads once, few, many or a size class.

J: TRBJ2-3
D: .
size: once
V: TRBV2
DNA: TGTGCCAGCAGTGATGGCGGGAACCCAGATACGCAGTATTTT
CDR3: CASSDGGNPDTQYF

J: TRBJ2-4
D: .
size: .
V: TRBV28
DNA: TGTGCCAGCAGTTTATTGGCCAAAAACATTCAGTACTTC
CDR3: CASSLLAKNIQYF

J: TRBJ1-5
D: .
size: .
V: TRBV30
DNA: TGTGCCTGGAAACGGATGAATCAGCCCCAGCATTTT
CDR3: CAWKRMNQPQHF

J: TRBJ1-5
D: .
size: .
V: TRBV7-2
DNA: TGTGCCAGCGTACAAGATCGGGGGCCCCAGCATTTT
CDR3: CASVQDRGPQHF

J: TRBJ2-5
D: .
size: once
V: TRBV20-1
DNA: TGCAGTGCTAGCATTAGCGAGACCCAGTACTTC
CDR3: CSASISETQYF

J: TRBJ1-2
D: TRBD1
size: .
V: TRBV30
DNA: TGTGCCTGGAGTGGGAACTCGGGACAGCAGTACTATGGCTACACCTTC
CDR3: CAWSGNSGQQYYGYTF

J: TRBJ2-2
D: .
size: .
V: TRBV19
DNA: TGTGCCAGTAGCGGGACCATCGTGGGCGGGGAGCTGTTTTTT
CDR3: CASSGTIVGGELFF

J: TRBJ2-3
D: .
size: .
V: TRBV7-9
DNA: TGTGCCAGCAGCTTATTCGCCGCGGATACGCAGTATTTT
CDR3: CASSLFAADTQYF

J: TRBJ2-5
D: .
size: .
V: TRBV7-2
DNA: TGTGCCAGCAGCCCGCCACCAGGGAGGGAGACCCAGTACTTC
CDR3: CASSPPPGRETQYF

J: TRBJ2-5
D: .
size: once
V: TRBV11-3
DNA: TGTGCCAGCAGCCCCGTAAATGACCAAGAGACCCAGTACTTC
CDR3: CASSPVNDQETQYF

J: TRBJ2-5
D: .
size: .
V: TRBV5-1
DNA: TGCGCCAGCATGCTACACGGGACGGAGAGGCAAGAGACCCAGTACTTC
CDR3: CASMLHGTERQETQYF

J: TRBJ2-2
D: TRBD1
size: .
V: TRBV11-3
DNA: TGTGCCAGCAGCTCCCCGCCTGGACAGGGGAGAGACACCGGGGAGCTGTTTTTT
CDR3: CASSSPPGQGRDTGELFF

J: TRBJ1-3
D: .
size: .
V: TRBV28
DNA: TGTGCCAGCAGTTTATTCTTGAGCTCTGGAAACACCATATATTTT
CDR3: CASSLFLSSGNTIYF